These T cell receptor beta chains were read from a single sample in a study of T cells after yellow fever vaccination. TCRdb used MiXCR to reprocess the 5' RACE reads, holding one entry per CDR3 protein. The table shows 100,000 to 150,000 distinct CDR3 sequences, with 8% to 10% occurring only once. The sequences come from CD8+ T cells sorted from PBMCs, collected on the day of the yellow fever booster vaccination. Receptors were obtained from a young man who received the YFV17D yellow fever vaccine. Each CDR3 is given with its conserved first and last residue. D genes are given only for firm matches. Clone size is given for some rows only: seen once, a few or many times, or a class if the clone is expanded.

v_gene	len	d_gene	j_gene	abundance	CDR3nt	CDR3aa
TRBV5-1	12	.	TRBJ2-7	few	TGCGCCAGCAGCTCGCTGGGGTACGAGCAGTACTTC	CASSSLGYEQYF
TRBV10-3	14	.	TRBJ1-5	.	TGTGCCATCAGTGAGAGGATAGGGGATCAGCCCCAGCATTTT	CAISERIGDQPQHF
TRBV19	15	TRBD1	TRBJ2-5	few	TGTGCCAGTAGTAAGGGACAGGGTTGGCAAGAGACCCAGTACTTC	CASSKGQGWQETQYF
TRBV7-6	13	.	TRBJ2-3	.	TGTGCCAGCAGCCCCGACAGCGCAGATACGCAGTATTTT	CASSPDSADTQYF
TRBV4-1	12	TRBD2	TRBJ2-7	few	TGCGCCAGCAGCCCGGGGGGGCCCGAGCAGTACTTC	CASSPGGPEQYF
TRBV7-9	15	.	TRBJ1-1	.	TGTGCCAGCAGCTTGGGTAGAGAGCTCTCCACTGAAGCTTTCTTT	CASSLGRELSTEAFF
TRBV5-1	15	.	TRBJ2-7	few	TGCGCCAGCAAGTCCAGTTTATCTGATCGCGACGAGCAGTACTTC	CASKSSLSDRDEQYF
TRBV4-1	16	TRBD1	TRBJ2-2	many	TGCGCCAGCAGCGGACGGGGACAGGGAAAATCCGGGGAGCTGTTTTTT	CASSGRGQGKSGELFF
TRBV29-1	13	.	TRBJ2-1	many	TGCAGCGTTGAAAGGGTGGCAGACAATGAGCAGTTCTTC	CSVERVADNEQFF
TRBV24-1	15	.	TRBJ2-5	.	TGTGCCACCAGTGACCCCCAGACACTCCAAGAGACCCAGTACTTC	CATSDPQTLQETQYF
TRBV12-3/TRBV12-4	18	TRBD2	TRBJ2-1	many	TGTGCCAGCAGTCCCACGGGACTAGCGGGGGGGTACTACAATGAGCAGTTCTTC	CASSPTGLAGGYYNEQFF
TRBV6-2/TRBV6-3	13	.	TRBJ2-3	many	TGTGCCAGCAGTTCTTCCTCTTGGAGGACGCAGTATTTT	CASSSSSWRTQYF
TRBV7-9	12	.	TRBJ2-3	.	TGTGCCAGCAGCTTAGTCGTGGATACGCAGTATTTT	CASSLVVDTQYF
TRBV7-6	13	.	TRBJ1-1	few	TGTGCCAGCAGCCGTGGGGATCACGCTGAAGCTTTCTTT	CASSRGDHAEAFF
TRBV6-2/TRBV6-3	12	.	TRBJ2-7	.	TGTGCCAGCAGTTACGGGGTCTACGAGCAGTACTTC	CASSYGVYEQYF
TRBV28	17	.	TRBJ2-3	.	TGTGCCAGCAGGTCACCCCGAGGAAGCGGGTGGACAGATACGCAGTATTTT	CASRSPRGSGWTDTQYF
TRBV2	13	.	TRBJ2-7	few	TGTGCCAGCTCTGGACAGACCTTCTACGAGCAGTACTTC	CASSGQTFYEQYF
TRBV27	15	TRBD2	TRBJ2-1	few	TGTGCCAGCAGCCCCGAGACTAGCGGGGTCGATGAGCAGTTCTTC	CASSPETSGVDEQFF
TRBV4-3	16	TRBD1	TRBJ2-7	few	TGCGCCAGCAGCCAAGATCAGGGACAGGGGGCAAACGAGCAGTACTTC	CASSQDQGQGANEQYF
TRBV10-3	13	.	TRBJ1-5	few	TGTGCCATCAGTGAGTCTCGTTACCAGCCCCAGCATTTT	CAISESRYQPQHF
TRBV4-1	16	.	TRBJ1-1	.	TGCGCCAGCAGCCAAAATGTAGGGGAGTGGAACACTGAAGCTTTCTTT	CASSQNVGEWNTEAFF
TRBV7-2	13	.	TRBJ2-3	.	TGTGCCAGCAGCTTAGAGTGGGCCGATACGCAGTATTTT	CASSLEWADTQYF
TRBV4-1	15	.	TRBJ2-7	many	TGCGCCAGCAGCCAAGGAGCTTTGTTAGGTTACGAGCAGTACTTC	CASSQGALLGYEQYF
TRBV7-8	14	TRBD2	TRBJ2-3	few	TGTGCCGACGGGGGACTATCCAGCACAGATACGCAGTATTTT	CADGGLSSTDTQYF
TRBV7-8	14	TRBD2	TRBJ2-1	.	TGTGCCAGCAGCTTGCGGGGGGCCTACAATGAGCAGTTCTTC	CASSLRGAYNEQFF
TRBV3-1	16	TRBD1	TRBJ1-1	.	TGTGCCAGCAGCCAAGGTTGGGACAGCATGAACACTGAAGCTTTCTTT	CASSQGWDSMNTEAFF
TRBV19	16	.	TRBJ1-5	few	TGTGCCAGTAGTACGGGACATCGCGGGGGATCATTGCCCCAGCATTTT	CASSTGHRGGSLPQHF
TRBV27	18	TRBD2	TRBJ2-1	few	TGTGCCAGCAGTTCCACGGGACTAGCGGGGGCCTGGTACAATGAGCAGTTCTTC	CASSSTGLAGAWYNEQFF
TRBV6-5	13	.	TRBJ2-1	few	TGTGCCAGCAGTTACTGGGGCAGCAATGAGCAGTTCTTC	CASSYWGSNEQFF
TRBV20-1	16	TRBD2	TRBJ2-3	few	TGCAGTGCTAGTTGGCTAGCGGGGGGGATAGGTGATACGCAGTATTTT	CSASWLAGGIGDTQYF
TRBV4-1	13	.	TRBJ1-1	many	TGCGCCAGCAGCCAAGATTCGCGGGTAGCAGCTTTCTTT	CASSQDSRVAAFF
TRBV7-8	14	TRBD1	TRBJ1-5	few	TGTGCCAGCAGGCTCGGACAGGGAGATCAGCCCCAGCATTTT	CASRLGQGDQPQHF
TRBV3-1	15	TRBD2	TRBJ2-1	.	TGTGCCAGCAGCCTGACTAGCATTTCCTACAATGAGCAGTTCTTC	CASSLTSISYNEQFF
TRBV4-3	13	.	TRBJ2-5	.	TGCGCCAGCAGCCAAGATAGCCGGGAGACCCAGTACTTC	CASSQDSRETQYF
TRBV7-2	12	.	TRBJ1-2	few	TGTGCCAGCAGCCCCAGGAACTATGGCTACACCTTC	CASSPRNYGYTF
TRBV6-1	11	TRBD1	TRBJ1-2	.	TGTGCCAGTGGACAGGGGCTTGGCTACACCTTC	CASGQGLGYTF
TRBV6-5	13	.	TRBJ2-3	few	TGTGCCAGCAGGCCCTGGCCGCCAGATACGCAGTATTTT	CASRPWPPDTQYF
TRBV7-9	18	.	TRBJ1-5	.	TGTGCCAGCAGCTTAGGAAGGGATTTTTCGGGGCTCAATCAGCCCCAGCATTTT	CASSLGRDFSGLNQPQHF
TRBV12-3/TRBV12-4	15	.	TRBJ1-4	.	TGTGCCAGCAGTGTCTCGGGCCTCCTTGGAGAAAAACTGTTTTTT	CASSVSGLLGEKLFF
TRBV15	16	.	TRBJ1-2	.	TGTGCCACCAGCAGAGAGCTGACAGACACAAACTATGGCTACACCTTC	CATSRELTDTNYGYTF
TRBV29-1	16	TRBD1	TRBJ2-3	many	TGCAGCGTTGAAGTATGGGACAGGACAGGTACAGATACGCAGTATTTT	CSVEVWDRTGTDTQYF
TRBV29-1	9	.	TRBJ1-1	.	TGCAGCGCGGACAAGGAAGCTTTCTTT	CSADKEAFF
TRBV15	17	TRBD1	TRBJ2-3	few	TGTGCCACCAGCACAACCGCCGGGACAGCTAGCACAGATACGCAGTATTTT	CATSTTAGTASTDTQYF
TRBV6-5	13	.	TRBJ2-5	few	TGTGCCAGCAGTTACTCCGGGGCGGGGACCCAGTACTTC	CASSYSGAGTQYF
TRBV5-5	14	.	TRBJ2-2	.	TGTGCCAGCAGCTTGGAAGGTTGGACCGGGGAGCTGTTTTTT	CASSLEGWTGELFF
TRBV4-1	16	.	TRBJ1-4	once	TGCGCCAGCAGCCTGGCAGGGCTGAGTCGTGCTGAAAAACTGTTTTTT	CASSLAGLSRAEKLFF
TRBV7-2	13	.	TRBJ2-2	few	TGTGCCAGCACGGAAGACAACACCGGGGAGCTGTTTTTT	CASTEDNTGELFF
TRBV11-2	15	.	TRBJ2-3	many	TGTGCCAGCAGCTTAGCGGGGGGCCGCACAGATACGCAGTATTTT	CASSLAGGRTDTQYF
TRBV7-9	13	.	TRBJ2-1	few	TGTGCCACCACTCCTATTCTCTACAATGAGCAGTTCTTC	CATTPILYNEQFF
TRBV12-3/TRBV12-4	15	TRBD1	TRBJ1-3	.	TGTGCCAGCAGCCCCGGGACAGCCTCTGGAAACACCATATATTTT	CASSPGTASGNTIYF
TRBV14	16	TRBD2	TRBJ2-2	few	TGTGCCAGCAGCCAACTCCCGGGACTAGACACCGGGGAGCTGTTTTTT	CASSQLPGLDTGELFF
TRBV5-1	13	.	TRBJ2-5	.	TGCGCCAGCACCCTCGGCACACAAGAGACCCAGTACTTC	CASTLGTQETQYF
TRBV28	12	.	TRBJ1-1	few	TGTGCCAGCAGTTGGGTGAACACTGAAGCTTTCTTT	CASSWVNTEAFF
TRBV10-3	14	TRBD2	TRBJ2-3	few	TGTGCCATTACGACTAGCGGGGGATTGGATACGCAGTATTTT	CAITTSGGLDTQYF
TRBV12-3/TRBV12-4	14	.	TRBJ1-1	.	TGTGCCAGCAGTTGGGGATTGTTGGACACTGAAGCTTTCTTT	CASSWGLLDTEAFF
TRBV20-1	15	TRBD1	TRBJ1-1	few	TGCAGTGCTAGTCCCCGGGCCACGGCAGGGGGTGATGCTTTCTTT	CSASPRATAGGDAFF
TRBV5-5	12	.	TRBJ2-7	many	TGTGCCAGCAGCTTGACCGGGGACGAGCAGTACTTC	CASSLTGDEQYF
TRBV11-3	15	TRBD2	TRBJ2-3	few	TGTGCCAGCAGCTTCCCCGGCGGGGGGGCAGATACGCAGTATTTT	CASSFPGGGADTQYF
TRBV6-2/TRBV6-3	14	.	TRBJ2-1	few	TGTGCCAGCAGTCCGCGGTTGGGTCCCTTAGGGCAGTTCTTC	CASSPRLGPLGQFF
TRBV7-7	13	.	TRBJ2-1	.	TGTGCCAGCAGCCGGACGGCCGTCGATGAGCAGTTCTTC	CASSRTAVDEQFF